The present entry profiles one TCR beta chain with its context. For the second PCR, which ran for roughly 7 to 11 cycles, a sample-barcoded 5' primer and a J-beta primer mix were used. TCRdb independently ran MiXCR on the 5' RACE reads; one entry per CDR3 protein. The sample yields roughly 410,000 distinct CDR3 sequences, approximately 52% seen once. This sample was taken from a study of blood T cells in healthy people across ages. The CDR3 totals 17 residues. The V end was cut by 6 bases, the J end by 0 bases, with 15 bases between. Germline loops: CDR1 SGHVS, CDR2 FQNEAQ. Peripheral blood, about 9.3 milliliters per donor, was collected.

The sequenced sample was blood. The clonotype was recovered from a man aged 60 to 75 in good health. The chain combines TRBV7-8 with TRBJ2-6; D may be TRBD1 (6 bases). CDR3 sequence (DNA): TGTGCCAGCAGTCCCAGGGACACCCACTCTGGGGCCAACGTCCTGACTTTC. This encodes CASSPRDTHSGANVLTF.